This T cell receptor beta chain was sequenced for a study of T cells in Graves' hyperthyroidism and ophthalmopathy. Fresh peripheral blood, 9.5 to 10 ml of it, supplied the PBMCs. Amplification targeted TCR beta CDR3 regions from RNA transcripts. The TCR CDR3 first-round RT-PCR relied on the HTBI primer set. TCRdb redid the calling of the multiplex PCR reads with MiXCR, one entry per CDR3 protein. The table shows approximately 610,000 distinct CDR3 sequences, with about 15% occurring only once. This clonotype was seen a few times. One base away lies a much larger clone, so this may be a sequencing read error. Germline V lookup: CDR1 DFQATT, CDR2 SNEGSKA (reference sequence). Trimming took 1 base from V and 3 from J, leaving 10 bases between them. The CDR3 runs 13 residues.

The chain has TRBV20-1 and TRBJ2-7; D unclear. The sequence was collected from a woman aged 40 to 49 with Graves' ophthalmopathy. Sequencing was performed on blood. The CDR3 sequence: CSARGGSRYEQYF. The CDR3 DNA sequence: TGCAGTGCTAGAGGGGGTAGCCGCTACGAGCAGTACTTC.